This TCR beta chain was retrieved from a study of blood T cell repertoires in COVID-19. Overall study: The United States, Italy and Spain were the sources of the acute and convalescent COVID-19 samples. T cells, B-cell-depleted T cells, or PBMCs supplied cDNA or gDNA.

Sequenced by immunoSEQ multiplex PCR; TCRdb stores in-frame clones only, minus some. In the table there are some 120,000 clones, less than 90% of which are singletons. The ends were cut back, 6 bases at V and 5 bases at J, with 11 bases in the middle. CDR3 size: 12 residues. This receptor was identified in a man between 25 and 39 years old with acute or convalescent COVID-19. The chain links TRBV12-3 or TRBV12-4 to TRBJ2-7; D possibly corresponds to TRBD1 (5 bases). Sequencing was done on a sample of peripheral blood. CDR3 residues: CASSQGVHEQYF. In DNA, the CDR3 is TGTGCCAGCAGCCAGGGCGTACACGAGCAGTACTTC.